This is a list of T cell receptor beta chains from one sample in a study of cytomegalovirus exposure and HLA in healthy donors. Profiled with immunoSEQ multiplex PCR; TCRdb holds only in-frame clones, not every one. This sample has 150,000 to 200,000 clones, with roughly 73% found just once. The sequencing input was PBMCs. The receptors derive from a woman aged 40 to 55 in good health and CMV-seropositive. The CDR3 runs from the conserved cysteine through the conserved F or W. A D gene is named only where the DNA matches it firmly. Clone size is not always given. Where it is, it says once, few, many or a class for expanded clones.

TRBV19	NA	TRBJ2-1	NA	TGTGCCAGTAGTTCCCCAGGTTCCCGCGCCTACAATGAGCAGTTCTTC	CASSSPGSRAYNEQFF
TRBV5-1	NA	TRBJ1-2	TRBD1	TGCGCCAGCAGCCGGTCGGGACAGGAAAACTATGGCTACACCTTC	CASSRSGQENYGYTF
TRBV7-2	NA	TRBJ2-1	TRBD2	TGTGCCAGCAGCTTAGTCCGCCACCGAGCGGGAGTGAGTTACAATGAGCAGTTCTTC	CASSLVRHRAGVSYNEQFF
TRBV4-1	NA	TRBJ2-2	TRBD2	TGCGCCAGCAGCCACCGACTAGCGGGAGTTAACACCGGGGAGCTGTTTTTT	CASSHRLAGVNTGELFF
TRBV30	NA	TRBJ2-1	TRBD2	TGTGCCTGGAGTGTTAAGACTAGCGGCTACAATGAGCAGTTCTTC	CAWSVKTSGYNEQFF
TRBV6-6	once	TRBJ2-1	TRBD1	TGTGCCAGCAGTTACCGGGACAGACTCCATGAGCAGTTCTTC	CASSYRDRLHEQFF
TRBV10-3	NA	TRBJ1-1	NA	TGTGCCATCAGTGAGTCGACCCTGATCAAGGTGGAGACTGAAGCTTTCTTT	CAISESTLIKVETEAFF
TRBV7-2	NA	TRBJ1-1	NA	TGTGCCAGCAGCTCCTCCGGGGTCCTGAGGGACACTGAAGCTTTCTTT	CASSSSGVLRDTEAFF
TRBV5-1	NA	TRBJ2-2	TRBD2	TGCGCCAGCAGCTTGGTAGCGGGAAACACCGGGGAGCTGTTTTTT	CASSLVAGNTGELFF
TRBV2	NA	TRBJ2-3	NA	TGTGCCAGCAGCCCGACAGGAGCCACAGATACGCAGTATTTT	CASSPTGATDTQYF
TRBV30	NA	TRBJ1-2	NA	TGTGCCTGGAGTGTACCCCTAAGGAGATATGGCTACACCTTC	CAWSVPLRRYGYTF
TRBV25-1	few	TRBJ1-3	NA	TGTGCCAGCAGTCCCGACCTGGGGGGCTCTGGAAACACCATATATTTT	CASSPDLGGSGNTIYF
TRBV30	once	TRBJ2-3	TRBD2	TGTGCCTGGAGTAGACTAGCGGTGGGCACAGATACGCAGTATTTT	CAWSRLAVGTDTQYF
TRBV7-2	few	TRBJ1-1	TRBD1	TGTGCCAGCAGCGGGGGACAGTCCATGAACACTGAAGCTTTCTTT	CASSGGQSMNTEAFF
TRBV19	NA	TRBJ1-1	NA	TGTGCCAGTAGTATGACAGAGAACACTGAAGCTTTCTTT	CASSMTENTEAFF
TRBV27	few	TRBJ2-7	NA	TGTGCCTCCCGACGTGCTAGCGCACTACAAGAGCAGTACTTC	CASRRASALQEQYF
TRBV5-4	NA	TRBJ2-5	TRBD2	TGTGCCAGCAGCTTGAGGCTAGCGGGAGAGACCCAGTACTTC	CASSLRLAGETQYF
TRBV4-1	NA	TRBJ2-5	TRBD2	TGCGCCAGCAGCCAAGCTGCCCTAGCGGGAACAACGACCCAGTACTTC	CASSQAALAGTTTQYF
TRBV28	NA	TRBJ1-1	TRBD1	TGTGCCAGCAGTCATATAGGGACAGGCCAGAACACTGAAGCTTTCTTT	CASSHIGTGQNTEAFF
TRBV5-1	NA	TRBJ2-3	TRBD1	TGCGCCAGCAGCTTGAGGGCAGGGGGCGAGACAGATACGCAGTATTTT	CASSLRAGGETDTQYF
TRBV4-1	NA	TRBJ2-1	TRBD2	TGCGCCAGCAGCCAAGATAGGGCTAGCGGGAGGAAGAGTGAGCAGTTCTTC	CASSQDRASGRKSEQFF
TRBV2	once	TRBJ1-2	NA	TGTGCCAGCAGTGGTTCGGAGTCCTATGGCTACACCTTC	CASSGSESYGYTF
TRBV9	NA	TRBJ2-1	TRBD2	TGTGCCAGCAGCGGCCCCCTCGGGACAGGAACTAGCGGGGGTACCTACAATGAGCAGTTCTTC	CASSGPLGTGTSGGTYNEQFF
TRBV2	NA	TRBJ2-1	NA	TGTGCCAGCAGTGGCGGTCACCCTCGCCTCAGTGAGCAGTTCTTC	CASSGGHPRLSEQFF
TRBV7-9	NA	TRBJ2-5	NA	TGTGCCAGCAGCTTGCTGGACAGCATCGGGACCCAGTACTTC	CASSLLDSIGTQYF
TRBV5-5	NA	TRBJ2-7	NA	TGTGCCAGCAGCGTTTCAGGGGACTCCTACGAGCAGTACTTC	CASSVSGDSYEQYF
TRBV29-1	NA	TRBJ1-1	NA	TGCAGCGTTGGACAGTCTAGGGCTGAAGCTTTCTTT	CSVGQSRAEAFF
TRBV5-1	NA	TRBJ1-3	NA	TGCGCCAGCAGCCGTCGGCCGGCTCCAGGGGCAGGAAACACCATATATTTT	CASSRRPAPGAGNTIYF
TRBV7-2	NA	TRBJ2-7	TRBD2	TGTGCCAGCAGCCCACTAGCGGGCCACGAGCAGTACTTC	CASSPLAGHEQYF
TRBV27	few	TRBJ2-3	NA	TGTGCCAGCAGTTCCCCCCTGCGGGTCAGCACAGATACGCAGTATTTT	CASSSPLRVSTDTQYF
TRBV30	NA	TRBJ2-2	TRBD1	TGTGCCTGGAGTACAGGGGTCACCGGGGAGCTGTTTTTT	CAWSTGVTGELFF
TRBV7-9	NA	TRBJ2-7	TRBD2	TGTGCCAGCAGCTTAGTTCAAGCGGGGGCCTACGAGCAGTACTTC	CASSLVQAGAYEQYF
TRBV19	NA	TRBJ1-2	NA	TGTGCCAGTACGGACAGATCTAACTATGGCTACACCTTC	CASTDRSNYGYTF
TRBV5-1	few	TRBJ2-1	TRBD2	TGCGCCAGCAGCTTGTGGGGGAGCGGGAGCAATGAGCAGTTCTTC	CASSLWGSGSNEQFF
TRBV6-1	NA	TRBJ2-7	TRBD2	TGTGCCAGCAGTGAATCCCTAGCGGGAGGGTCCTACGAGCAGTACTTC	CASSESLAGGSYEQYF
TRBV5-1	few	TRBJ2-1	TRBD1	TGCGCCAGCAGCTTGGCAGCGACAGGGACAAATGAGCAGTTCTTC	CASSLAATGTNEQFF
TRBV6-6	NA	TRBJ2-7	NA	TGTGCCAGCAGTGCGCCTGAGACCTACGAGCAGTACTTC	CASSAPETYEQYF
TRBV30	NA	TRBJ2-7	NA	TGTGCCTGGAGACCTAGCTCCTACGAGCAGTACTTC	CAWRPSSYEQYF
TRBV18	few	TRBJ2-1	TRBD2	TGTGCCAGCTCACGGAATACGGGAGGTGTCTACAATGAGCAGTTCTTC	CASSRNTGGVYNEQFF
TRBV4-1	NA	TRBJ2-7	TRBD1	TGCGCCAGCAGCCTTGGCCCGGGACAGAGTTACGAGCAGTACTTC	CASSLGPGQSYEQYF
TRBV5-4	NA	TRBJ2-7	NA	TGTGCCAGCAGCTCCCCGACAGGAGATTACGAGCAGTACTTC	CASSSPTGDYEQYF
TRBV7-3	NA	TRBJ1-1	NA	TGTGCCAGCAGCTTGAGTCGGGACACTGAAGCTTTCTTT	CASSLSRDTEAFF
TRBV6-5	few	TRBJ2-1	TRBD2	TGTGCCAGCAGTTCAGGACTAGCGGGAGGGCCAGGGCAGTTCTTC	CASSSGLAGGPGQFF
TRBV4-1	NA	TRBJ1-3	NA	TGCGCCAGCAGCCAAGCGCCGCAGGGCTCTGGAAACACCATATATTTT	CASSQAPQGSGNTIYF
TRBV5-5	once	TRBJ2-7	NA	TGTGCCAGCAGCCTGCAGGACACCTATTACTCCTACGAGCAGTACTTC	CASSLQDTYYSYEQYF
TRBV19	NA	TRBJ1-5	TRBD1	TGTGCCAGTAGCCTCGACAGGGCTAGCAATCAGCCCCAGCATTTT	CASSLDRASNQPQHF
TRBV4-2	NA	TRBJ2-7	TRBD2	TGTGCCAGCAGCCAAACTAGCGGGAGGGCCTACGAGCAGTACTTC	CASSQTSGRAYEQYF
TRBV27	NA	TRBJ2-1	NA	TGTGCCAGCAGTTTAGGTCAGGGGCGCACCAATGAGCAGTTCTTC	CASSLGQGRTNEQFF
TRBV11-2	NA	TRBJ2-3	NA	TGTGCCAGCAGCATTACCTCGGGATCAGATACGCAGTATTTT	CASSITSGSDTQYF
TRBV15	NA	TRBJ1-4	NA	TGTGCCACCAGCAGAGATATCCCCGAAAAACTGTTTTTT	CATSRDIPEKLFF
TRBV19	NA	TRBJ2-3	TRBD2	TGTGCCAGTAGTATTGAGGCGGCTAGCGGGAGTACAGATACGCAGTATTTT	CASSIEAASGSTDTQYF
TRBV5-8	NA	TRBJ2-7	NA	TGTGCCAGCAGCCCCGGCTGGAGCGAGCAGTACTTC	CASSPGWSEQYF
TRBV28	NA	TRBJ1-4	NA	TGTGCCAGCGTCCCGGGGGGGCGAACTAATGAAAAACTGTTTTTT	CASVPGGRTNEKLFF
TRBV6-4	NA	TRBJ2-2	TRBD1	TGTGCCAGCAGTGAACAGGGGCTGGCCACCGGGGAGCTGTTTTTT	CASSEQGLATGELFF
TRBV27	NA	TRBJ2-3	NA	TGTGCCAGCAGTTTATTGCCCTCCGGAACGGGAGGCACAGATACGCAGTATTTT	CASSLLPSGTGGTDTQYF